The 19 T cell receptor beta chains in this list originate from one sample, sequenced in a study of T cells after yellow fever vaccination. TCRdb re-derived calls from the 5' RACE reads in MiXCR, one entry per CDR3 protein. The repertoire includes 310,000 or so distinct CDR3 sequences, more than 3% of them detected once, and roughly a quarter sits in the top ten. The specimen comprised PBMCs, sampled on the day of the yellow fever booster vaccination. Receptors originate from a young man who received the YFV17D yellow fever vaccine.

The V call is TRBV20-1, the J call TRBJ1-1, with D unresolved. The CDR3 is made up of 11 amino acids. Trimming took 3 bases from V and 4 from J, leaving 6 bases between them. Germline CDR1 is DFQATT and CDR2 is SNEGSKA (reference sequence). The CDR3 DNA follows: TGCAGTGCTAGTTGGGGCACTGAAGCTTTCTTT. Residues: CSASWGTEAFF.

Here the CDR3 DNA reads TGTGCCAGCAGTTTCGATCCGGGACAGGCGTACGAGCAGTACTTC. It translates to CASSFDPGQAYEQYF. The chain joins TRBV6-5 to TRBJ2-7; TRBD1 matches 8 bases. In germline, CDR1 is MNHEY, CDR2 SVGAGI. V trimming: 4 bases; J trimming: 4 bases; junction bases outside the gene matches: 9. The CDR3 totals 15 residues.

This clonotype was detected many times. The rearrangement joins TRBV6-5 to TRBJ1-1; TRBD1 agrees at 7 bases. With V trimmed by 5 bases and J by 11 bases, 11 bases remained unmatched. CDR1 is MNHEY and CDR2 is SVGAGI in the germline V gene. This CDR3 has 13 residues. In DNA form, the CDR3 reads TGTGCCAGCAGTCAACTAGGACAGGCGGGCGCTTTCTTT. Its protein is CASSQLGQAGAFF.

This clonotype was seen only a few times. The rearrangement links TRBV6-5 to TRBJ2-5, with D possibly being TRBD2 (5 bases). Germline V gene data show CDR1 as MNHEY and CDR2 as SVGAGI. There are 15 residues in the CDR3. V was shortened by 0 bases and J by 5 bases, with 13 bases between the two germline ends. The CDR3 DNA reads as TGTGCCAGCAGTTACTCTCCAGCGCGGGCGGAGACCCAGTACTTC. As protein: CASSYSPARAETQYF.

This clonotype was found many times. The chain combines TRBV7-9 with TRBJ2-3; D gene unclear. CDR1 is SEHNR, CDR2 FQNEAQ, per germline (reference sequence). CDR3 length equals 14 residues. The germline V and J ends were trimmed by 1 base and 0 bases, with 5 bases remaining between them. The CDR3 region has the DNA TGTGCCAGCAGCTTAGTTATAAGCACAGATACGCAGTATTTT. This gives the protein CASSLVISTDTQYF.

The table lists this clonotype with many counts. J is TRBJ2-7 and V is TRBV20-1, with no clear D. CDR1 DFQATT and CDR2 SNEGSKA come from the germline V gene (reference sequence). The length of the CDR3 is 12 residues. The germline V and J ends were trimmed by 5 bases and 6 bases, with 14 bases remaining between them. The CDR3: CSAETSWGEQYV. For the CDR3, the DNA is TGCAGTGCTGAGACGTCCTGGGGCGAGCAGTACGTC.

This clonotype was seen repeatedly, ten times or more. For the CDR3, the DNA is TGTGCCAGCAGTCCCGAGAATCAGCCCCAGCATTTT. As protein: CASSPENQPQHF. This chain joins TRBV6-6 and TRBJ1-5; the D is unclear. The CDR3 spans 12 residues. Per germline, CDR1 MNHNY and CDR2 SVGAGI (reference sequence). V was shortened by 5 bases and J by 4 bases, with 6 bases between the two germline ends.

This clonotype came up a few times. V usage is TRBV4-2 and J usage is TRBJ2-5; 16 nucleotides align to TRBD2. CDR1 and CDR2 (germline): LGHNA, YNFKEQ. With V trimmed by 4 bases and J by 5 bases, 10 bases remained unmatched. The CDR3 contains 18 residues. The CDR3 DNA reads as TGTGCCAGCAGCCTGGGGACTAGCGGGGGGGGTCGTAGTGAGACCCAGTACTTC. Protein: CASSLGTSGGGRSETQYF.

This clonotype has ten or more counts. The chain links TRBV12-3 or TRBV12-4 to TRBJ2-7; 7 positions match TRBD1. This CDR3 has 14 residues. J lost 3 bases, V lost 7 bases, and 9 bases had no gene match. This CDR3 is CASTLTGQLYEQYF. DNA of the CDR3: TGTGCCAGCACACTGACGGGACAGCTCTACGAGCAGTACTTC.

This clonotype was detected many times. The J gene is TRBJ2-1, the V gene TRBV5-6; either TRBD1 or TRBD2 may supply D (5 bases each). The CDR3 contains 16 residues. In germline, CDR1 is SGHDT, CDR2 YYEEEE. Between the trimmed V and J ends, which lost 2 bases and 12 bases, there was a span of 24 bases. For the CDR3, the DNA is TGTGCCAGCAGCTTAGGACCGGGACCCCGTCCGGTGCTGCAGTTCTTC. It is translated as CASSLGPGPRPVLQFF.

Only a few counts were recorded for this clonotype. The chain employs TRBV2 and TRBJ2-3; the D gene is possibly TRBD2 (5 bases). The germline V gene encodes CDR1 SNHLY and CDR2 FYNNEI. V shed 7 bases and J shed 9 bases, with 8 bases lying between them. The CDR3 length is 10 residues. The CDR3 sequence is CASIGNTQYF. Here the CDR3 DNA reads TGTGCCAGCATCGGGAACACGCAGTATTTT.

The rearrangement links TRBV6-5 to TRBJ2-3, with 8 bases matching TRBD2. The length of the CDR3 is 16 residues. The J segment lost 3 bases and the V segment lost 5 bases, leaving 10 bases of the junction unmatched. Germline CDR1 MNHEY, CDR2 SVGAGI. DNA of the CDR3: TGTGCCAGCAGTCGCGGGGGGCAGGGGTGGACAGATACGCAGTATTTT. This sequence encodes CASSRGGQGWTDTQYF.

This clonotype was detected many times. The chain links TRBV6-5 to TRBJ2-1, with D possibly matching TRBD2 (7 bases). Per germline, CDR1 MNHEY and CDR2 SVGAGI. This CDR3 is built from 15 residues. The ends were cut back, 4 bases at V and 3 bases at J, with 13 bases in the middle. The DNA of the CDR3 is TGTGCCAGCAGTTTGGGGGGGCCCGGCTACAATGAGCAGTTCTTC. Translated: CASSLGGPGYNEQFF.

This clonotype was seen repeatedly, ten times or more. V gene TRBV5-1 combines with J gene TRBJ1-1; unclear D gene. Looked up from germline, CDR1 is SGHRS and CDR2 is YFSETQ. Trimming took 0 bases from V and 1 from J, leaving 10 bases between them. The CDR3 is 15 residues long. CDR3 sequence reads: CASSLGWQPNTEAFF. The CDR3 DNA sequence: TGCGCCAGCAGCTTGGGGTGGCAGCCGAACACTGAAGCTTTCTTT.

DNA of the CDR3: TGCGCCAGCACCAACGGACTCCAAGGAACCCAGTACTTC. Its protein is CASTNGLQGTQYF. The rearrangement joins TRBV5-1 to TRBJ2-5, with D possibly TRBD2 on 5 matching bases. The CDR3 is 13 amino acids. The ends were cut back, 6 bases at V and 8 bases at J, with 17 bases in the middle. Looked up from germline, CDR1 is SGHRS and CDR2 is YFSETQ.

This clonotype was observed at least ten times. The CDR3 sequence is CASSQEAQGHNSPLHF. The CDR3 DNA follows: TGTGCCAGCAGCCAAGAAGCACAGGGCCATAATTCACCCCTCCACTTT. The chain joins TRBV4-2 to TRBJ1-6; D is perhaps TRBD1 (6 bases). The length of the CDR3 is 16 residues. Germline CDR1 and CDR2: LGHNA and YNFKEQ. V lost 0 bases and J lost 5, with 11 bases in between.

This clonotype was observed many times. The V and J genes are TRBV29-1 and TRBJ2-5, with D perhaps matching TRBD1 (6 bases). The V and J ends lost 2 bases and 5 bases respectively, with 15 bases between them. This CDR3 contains 14 residues. CDR1 and CDR2 (germline): SQVTM, ANQGSEA. DNA of the CDR3: TGCAGCGTTGAAAACCCCACAGGGTGGGAGACCCAGTACTTC. It encodes CSVENPTGWETQYF.

The chain combines TRBV10-3 with TRBJ1-3; D not certain. The V end lost 6 bases, the J end lost 7 bases, and 7 bases lay between the germline ends. The CDR3 has 11 amino acids. The germline CDR1 and CDR2 sequences are ENHRY and SYGVKD. The CDR3 bases are TGTGCCATCAGCCCCGGGAACACCATATATTTT. Protein product: CAISPGNTIYF.

Ten or more counts support this clonotype. The chain recombines TRBV7-2 with TRBJ1-3, with D perhaps TRBD1 (5 bases). CDR3 length: 15 residues. Trimming shortened V by 2 bases and J by 3 bases, and 11 bases separated the two germline ends. The germline V gene encodes CDR1 SGHTA and CDR2 FQGNSA. The CDR3 DNA reads TGTGCCAGCAGCTTATCCGGCAGGGATGGAAACACCATATATTTT. It yields the protein CASSLSGRDGNTIYF.